This TCR beta chain was recorded in a study of T cells after yellow fever vaccination. General study points: FACS-sorted repertoires could contain abundant clonotypes contaminating from the bulk population. Primary-vaccination clones mostly resurfaced post-booster (96% CD4, 75% to 90% CD8).

Trimming cost V 4 bases and J 2 bases, with 13 bases left between them. The length of the CDR3 is 15 residues. CDR1 and CDR2 from the germline V gene are SGHAT and FQDESV (reference sequence). A process of 5'RACE template switching, which added a universal primer site and UMIs, was used to make TCR cDNA. TCRdb reprocessed the 5' RACE reads with MiXCR, giving one entry per CDR3 protein. Of 100,000 to 150,000 distinct CDR3 sequences in the sample, roughly 6.7% were seen once. This clonotype was seen repeatedly, ten times or more. Its target is unknown. The source of this sequence is a man between 18 and 29 years old who received the YFV17D yellow fever vaccine. The chain is built from TRBV11-1 and TRBJ2-3; D may be TRBD1 (5 bases). This material consisted of CD4+ T cells sorted from PBMCs, taken more than 8 days after the first yellow fever vaccination. Written as DNA, the CDR3 is TGTGCCAGCAGCTACAGGTCTGGGCCCACAGATACGCAGTATTTT. Translated, it gives CASSYRSGPTDTQYF.